This paragraph covers one T cell receptor beta chain sequence. As yet, its antigen is unknown. This sample is drawn from a study of cytotoxic CD8 clonotypes in ibrutinib-treated CLL. Study background: An average of 255,043 productive templates and about 100,000 productive rearrangements was obtained per sample.

The germline CDR1 and CDR2 sequences are SGHVS and FQNEAQ. The CDR3 loop spans 15 amino acids. V lost 0 bases to trimming and J lost 0 bases, with 8 bases between them. Measured with immunoSEQ multiplex PCR; TCRdb has only the in-frame clones, and not every one. The table lists fewer than 150,000 clones, around 80% of them singletons, with approximately 3.5% in the top ten. Overall study results and limits: Sustained-remission patients were sampled at different times than progressing patients were.

Specimen: PBMCs, collected after 24 months of ibrutinib treatment. The receptor was derived from a human donor with chronic lymphocytic leukemia. V and J are TRBV7-8 and TRBJ2-5, with D possibly TRBD1 on 5 matching bases. The CDR3 sequence is CASSLATGHQETQYF. The CDR3 region has the DNA TGTGCCAGCAGCTTAGCCACAGGCCACCAAGAGACCCAGTACTTC.